This is a list of T cell receptor beta chains from one sample in a study of blood T cell repertoires in COVID-19. Sequenced by immunoSEQ multiplex PCR; TCRdb stores in-frame clones only, minus some. The sample has under 250,000 clones; 86% are singletons. The sequenced sample consisted of PBMCs or T cells enriched from blood (not recorded which). All receptors come from a man aged 35-49 years who had recovered from COVID-19. Each CDR3 is given with its conserved first and last residue. The D gene is left open where the match is weak. Clone size is stated in some rows and not others, as once, few, many or a class when expanded.

DNA: TGTGCCAGCAGCCAGGACCCGGGACAGGGGTATGGCTACACCTTC
CDR3: CASSQDPGQGYGYTF
size: NA
J: TRBJ1-2
V: TRBV4-2
D: TRBD1

DNA: TGTGCCAGCAGTTTTCAGGGTCCGCCCAACTATGGCTACACCTTC
CDR3: CASSFQGPPNYGYTF
size: NA
J: TRBJ1-2
V: TRBV27
D: NA

DNA: TGTGCCAGCAGCCCGGAGCGCTATGGCTACACCTTC
CDR3: CASSPERYGYTF
size: NA
J: TRBJ1-2
V: TRBV7-8
D: NA

DNA: TGTGCCAGTAGTATAGATAGCATAATTCACAATCAGCCCCAGCATTTT
CDR3: CASSIDSIIHNQPQHF
size: NA
J: TRBJ1-5
V: TRBV19
D: NA

DNA: TGTGCCAGCAGGGGGAAAGGGGGCGGCTACACCTTC
CDR3: CASRGKGGGYTF
size: few
J: TRBJ1-2
V: TRBV27
D: TRBD1

DNA: TGTGCCAGCAGCCCTCTAGCGGGGTCGGAGCAGTTCTTC
CDR3: CASSPLAGSEQFF
size: NA
J: TRBJ2-1
V: TRBV7-8
D: TRBD2

DNA: TGTGCCAGCGCAGTGACATCGGAGGGAGAGACCCAGTACTTC
CDR3: CASAVTSEGETQYF
size: once
J: TRBJ2-5
V: TRBV7-9
D: NA

DNA: TGTGCCAGCTCACGTACAGGGCTTGGCGCTGAAGCTTTCTTT
CDR3: CASSRTGLGAEAFF
size: few
J: TRBJ1-1
V: TRBV18
D: NA

DNA: TGTGCCAGCAGTTTAGGGGCGGGACCAGGGGGCGAGCAGTACTTC
CDR3: CASSLGAGPGGEQYF
size: NA
J: TRBJ2-7
V: TRBV28
D: NA

DNA: TGTGCCAGCAGTCTAGACGGCTCCTATGGCTACACCTTC
CDR3: CASSLDGSYGYTF
size: NA
J: TRBJ1-2
V: TRBV25-1
D: NA

DNA: TGTGCCAGCAGCTTGGACAGGGGGGATAATTCACCCCCCCACTTT
CDR3: CASSLDRGDNSPPHF
size: NA
J: TRBJ1-6
V: TRBV5-4
D: TRBD1

DNA: TGCGCCAGCAGCTTGGAGGGGCAGGGAAACACAGATACGCAGTATTTT
CDR3: CASSLEGQGNTDTQYF
size: NA
J: TRBJ2-3
V: TRBV5-1
D: NA

DNA: TGTGCCAGCAGCCAATCCTTACTAGCGGCCTACAATGAGCAGTTCTTC
CDR3: CASSQSLLAAYNEQFF
size: NA
J: TRBJ2-1
V: TRBV3-1/TRBV3-2
D: TRBD2

DNA: TGTGCCAGCGCGGGGGGGCCGGTCCAAGAGACCCAGTACTTC
CDR3: CASAGGPVQETQYF
size: NA
J: TRBJ2-5
V: TRBV28
D: TRBD2

DNA: TGTGCCAGCAACAACCCGGGACTAGCGGGGGGGGATGAGCAGTTCTTC
CDR3: CASNNPGLAGGDEQFF
size: NA
J: TRBJ2-1
V: TRBV7-2
D: TRBD2

DNA: TGTGCCAGCAGCCAAGATTTAGAAGAGGACAGGCCCAATCAGCCCCAGCATTTT
CDR3: CASSQDLEEDRPNQPQHF
size: NA
J: TRBJ1-5
V: TRBV3-1/TRBV3-2
D: TRBD1

DNA: TGTGCCAGCAGTTACTCGAACGGGGAAAGGGACGAGCAGTACTTC
CDR3: CASSYSNGERDEQYF
size: NA
J: TRBJ2-7
V: TRBV6-5
D: NA

DNA: TGTGCCAGCAGCCCATCAGGGGGCCGAAATAATGAAAAACTGTTTTTT
CDR3: CASSPSGGRNNEKLFF
size: NA
J: TRBJ1-4
V: TRBV13
D: TRBD1

DNA: TGTGCCAGCAGTTTATCGCGTCAGGGTACGGCTTTCTTT
CDR3: CASSLSRQGTAFF
size: few
J: TRBJ1-1
V: TRBV27
D: NA

DNA: TGTGCCAGCAGTGAACCGTCCTTCCAAGAGACCCAGTACTTC
CDR3: CASSEPSFQETQYF
size: once
J: TRBJ2-5
V: TRBV2
D: NA

DNA: TGCAGCGTGAGGCTCACAGATACGCAGTATTTT
CDR3: CSVRLTDTQYF
size: NA
J: TRBJ2-3
V: TRBV29-1
D: NA

DNA: TGCGCCAGCAGCCACGGACAGGGGGGAAATTCACCCCTCCACTTT
CDR3: CASSHGQGGNSPLHF
size: NA
J: TRBJ1-6
V: TRBV4-1
D: TRBD1

DNA: TGTGCCAGCAGCTTATCTTGGCTCATGAACACTGAAGCTTTCTTT
CDR3: CASSLSWLMNTEAFF
size: NA
J: TRBJ1-1
V: TRBV7-2
D: NA

DNA: TGTGCCAGCAGCGTCAGGGGTCAGCCCCAGCATTTT
CDR3: CASSVRGQPQHF
size: NA
J: TRBJ1-5
V: TRBV5-6
D: NA

DNA: TGTGCCAGCAGCTTAGGTACAGGGATCGACGAGCAGTACTTC
CDR3: CASSLGTGIDEQYF
size: NA
J: TRBJ2-7
V: TRBV7-9
D: NA

DNA: TGCGCCAGCAGCCACGGGACAGCTAACACCGGGGAGCTGTTTTTT
CDR3: CASSHGTANTGELFF
size: NA
J: TRBJ2-2
V: TRBV4-1
D: TRBD1

DNA: TGCGCCAGCAGGGAGCGGGTGGTCCAAGAGACCCAGTACTTC
CDR3: CASRERVVQETQYF
size: once
J: TRBJ2-5
V: TRBV10-2
D: NA

DNA: TGTGCCTGGAGCTACCAGGGCGTCGGGGAGCTGTTTTTT
CDR3: CAWSYQGVGELFF
size: NA
J: TRBJ2-2
V: TRBV30
D: NA

DNA: TGTGCCAGCAGCTTGGGGACAGGGGGCGGCACCCAGCAGTTCTTC
CDR3: CASSLGTGGGTQQFF
size: NA
J: TRBJ2-1
V: TRBV12-1
D: NA

DNA: TGTGCCAGCAGCTCGCAACTGGGGGCGGATACGCAGTATTTT
CDR3: CASSSQLGADTQYF
size: NA
J: TRBJ2-3
V: TRBV5-4
D: NA

DNA: TGTGCCAGCAAGCCCTACGAGCAGTACTTC
CDR3: CASKPYEQYF
size: NA
J: TRBJ2-7
V: TRBV2
D: NA

DNA: TGTGCCAGCAGTACCCAAATTCCAGGGAACACCGGGGAGCTGTTTTTT
CDR3: CASSTQIPGNTGELFF
size: NA
J: TRBJ2-2
V: TRBV2
D: NA

DNA: TGTGCCAGCAGCTTAGATCGCGGTCCGCCCGAACCTACTAACTATGGCTACACCTTC
CDR3: CASSLDRGPPEPTNYGYTF
size: NA
J: TRBJ1-2
V: TRBV11-2
D: NA

DNA: TGTGCCAGCGCAATACAGGGTCCTGGAAACACCATATATTTT
CDR3: CASAIQGPGNTIYF
size: NA
J: TRBJ1-3
V: TRBV11-2
D: NA

DNA: TGTGCCAGCAGGGCGTCGGCCAGAGGTAATTCACCCCTCCACTTT
CDR3: CASRASARGNSPLHF
size: NA
J: TRBJ1-6
V: TRBV27
D: NA

DNA: TGTGCCAGCAGCTTAGATAAGGCAGGGGGTGGTGTTACGCAGTATTTT
CDR3: CASSLDKAGGGVTQYF
size: NA
J: TRBJ2-3
V: TRBV11-2
D: TRBD1

DNA: TGTGCCCATAACTCACAAAGGGGACAGGGTTCGCACGAGCAGTACTTC
CDR3: CAHNSQRGQGSHEQYF
size: NA
J: TRBJ2-7
V: TRBV7-3
D: TRBD1

DNA: TGCAGTGCTAGTTCACAGGGGGCGGACACCGGGGAGCTGTTTTTT
CDR3: CSASSQGADTGELFF
size: NA
J: TRBJ2-2
V: TRBV20-1
D: TRBD1

DNA: TGTGCCAGCAGTGAAAGGAGGGCGGGGTTAAGCAATCAGCCCCAGCATTTT
CDR3: CASSERRAGLSNQPQHF
size: few
J: TRBJ1-5
V: TRBV2
D: NA

DNA: TGTGCCAGCAGTGAAGCAGTAGCGGGAGCCAATGAGCAGTTCTTC
CDR3: CASSEAVAGANEQFF
size: NA
J: TRBJ2-1
V: TRBV6-1
D: TRBD2

DNA: TGTGCCAGCAGCCCACAACCCACAGGGGCGGTGAGCACTGAAGCTTTCTTT
CDR3: CASSPQPTGAVSTEAFF
size: NA
J: TRBJ1-1
V: TRBV7-8
D: TRBD1

DNA: TGTGCCAGCAGTTCCCCGACTAGCCCGGAGACCCAGTACTTC
CDR3: CASSSPTSPETQYF
size: few
J: TRBJ2-5
V: TRBV7-2
D: TRBD2

DNA: TGTGCCAGTCATGCCGGGGGAACACTCTATGGCTACACCTTC
CDR3: CASHAGGTLYGYTF
size: NA
J: TRBJ1-2
V: TRBV7-2
D: NA

DNA: TGTGCCAGCAGCCAAGAAACGGTTCTTGTGCGGGACAGAGGAATGGGTAACTATGGCTACACCTTC
CDR3: CASSQETVLVRDRGMGNYGYTF
size: NA
J: TRBJ1-2
V: TRBV3-1/TRBV3-2
D: TRBD1

DNA: TGTGCCAGCAGTTTATTAGGGAGAGGCTACGAGCAGTACTTC
CDR3: CASSLLGRGYEQYF
size: NA
J: TRBJ2-7
V: TRBV27
D: NA

DNA: TGTGCCATCAGTGACTCCCGGGACAGGGCGACCACCGGGGAGCTGTTTTTT
CDR3: CAISDSRDRATTGELFF
size: NA
J: TRBJ2-2
V: TRBV10-3
D: TRBD1

DNA: TGTGCCACCAGCAGAGATGCGACTACCGAATATTACAATGAGCAGTTCTTC
CDR3: CATSRDATTEYYNEQFF
size: NA
J: TRBJ2-1
V: TRBV15
D: NA

DNA: TGCGCCAGCAGCTTGGGAAGGGGATCTGGTGAAGCTTTCTTT
CDR3: CASSLGRGSGEAFF
size: NA
J: TRBJ1-1
V: TRBV5-1
D: NA

DNA: TGTGCCAGTACCCCCAACACGGGACAAACAAGCGAGACCCAGTACTTC
CDR3: CASTPNTGQTSETQYF
size: NA
J: TRBJ2-5
V: TRBV19
D: NA

DNA: TGTGCCAGCAGCTTACAGTCTAGCCCTAGCTCCTACAATGAGCAGTTCTTC
CDR3: CASSLQSSPSSYNEQFF
size: NA
J: TRBJ2-1
V: TRBV7-6
D: NA

DNA: TGTGCCAGTAGTACGGACAGGGGAAGGGCAACTAATGAAAAACTGTTTTTT
CDR3: CASSTDRGRATNEKLFF
size: NA
J: TRBJ1-4
V: TRBV19
D: TRBD1

DNA: TGTGCCAGCAGCTTAGAAGGGGTCTTCTATGGCTACACCTTC
CDR3: CASSLEGVFYGYTF
size: few
J: TRBJ1-2
V: TRBV7-9
D: NA

DNA: TGTGCCAGCAGGGCCAGTAGCGGGAGCTTAGATGAGACCCAGTACTTC
CDR3: CASRASSGSLDETQYF
size: NA
J: TRBJ2-5
V: TRBV7-7
D: TRBD2

DNA: TGTGCCAGCATTGGTCAGGGTACCTACGAGCAGTACTTC
CDR3: CASIGQGTYEQYF
size: NA
J: TRBJ2-7
V: TRBV2
D: NA

DNA: TGTGCCAGCAGTTTTGGTGTGGGGGCCAGGAATGAGCAGTTCTTC
CDR3: CASSFGVGARNEQFF
size: NA
J: TRBJ2-1
V: TRBV6-2/TRBV6-3
D: NA